The 32 T cell receptor beta chains below were found in one sample sequenced in a study of molecular identifiers for immune sequencing clone quantification. TCRdb processed the PCR reads anew with MiXCR; each CDR3 protein has one entry. Of some 320,000 distinct CDR3 sequences in the sample, about a fifth were seen once. Sequences were obtained from naive CD8+ T cells from blood, with Jurkat cell RNA spiked in. The subset was: FACS-sorted CD8+CD4-CCR7+CD45RA+ naive T cells. The receptors shown here come from a human donor in good health. Some libraries in this study had Jurkat cell RNA spiked in.

Points on this clonotype: A read error may be the cause here, since a much bigger clone is one base away. The rearrangement joins TRBV30 to TRBJ2-7; D may match TRBD1 or TRBD2 (5 bases each). The germline CDR1 and CDR2 sequences are GTSNPN and SVGIG (reference sequence). This CDR3 has 14 residues. In DNA form, the CDR3 reads TGTGCCTGGAGTGGCCGGGACCTAGGCTACGGGCAGTACTTC. Translated: CAWSGRDLGYGQYF.

This clonotype appeared many times. The genes are TRBV29-1 and TRBJ1-1; D remains ambiguous. There are 13 residues in the CDR3. The ends were cut back, 0 bases at V and 1 base at J, with 6 bases in the middle. Germline CDR1 SQVTM, CDR2 ANQGSEA. The DNA of the CDR3 is TGCAGCGTTGAAGATCTTGAGAACACTGAAGCTTTCTTT. This codes for CSVEDLENTEAFF. The full variable domain, with the rest looked up from reference TRBV29-1 and TRBJ1-1, is SAVISQKPSRDICQRGTSLTIQCQVDSQVTMMFWYRQQPGQSLTLIATANQGSEATYESGFVIDKFPISRPNLTFSTLTVSNMSPEDSSIYLCSVEDLENTEAFFGQGTRLTVV.

This clonotype was observed at least ten times. V usage is TRBV28 and J usage is TRBJ2-7; D possibly matches TRBD1 or TRBD2 (6 bases each). This CDR3 comprises 19 residues. The germline V and J ends were trimmed by 5 bases and 0 bases, with 26 bases remaining between them. Per the germline V gene, CDR1 is MDHEN and CDR2 is SYDVKM. The CDR3 region has the DNA TGTGCCAGCAGTCTAGGCGGGGAGGTAGGGGGGTTTAGCTCCTACGAGCAGTACTTC. It codes for CASSLGGEVGGFSSYEQYF.

This clonotype has at least ten counts. The CDR3 DNA is TGCAGCGTTGTCTTGGGAGGGGAGGCTTTCTTT. Residues: CSVVLGGEAFF. This chain links TRBV29-1 with TRBJ1-1; a possible D gene is TRBD1 (5 bases). The CDR3 consists of 11 residues. Germline CDR1 is SQVTM and CDR2 is ANQGSEA. V lost 4 bases and J lost 11, with 14 bases in between.

This clonotype was picked up many times. The chain employs TRBV7-8 and TRBJ2-7; tentative D call: TRBD1 (7 bases). Trimming cost V 4 bases and J 5 bases, with 12 bases left between them. The CDR3 is made up of 13 amino acids. From germline, CDR1 is SGHVS and CDR2 FQNEAQ. This CDR3 reads CASSSLRGDEQYF. DNA for the CDR3: TGTGCCAGCAGCTCACTCAGGGGGGACGAGCAGTACTTC.

This clonotype was found a few times. V and J are TRBV7-8 and TRBJ2-1; weak D call: TRBD2 (6 bases). Per germline, CDR1 SGHVS and CDR2 FQNEAQ. Trimming stripped 4 bases from V and 10 bases from J, with 26 bases between. This CDR3 spans 17 amino acids. The CDR3 DNA is TGTGCCAGCAGCTGGGAATCCCGGGACTCCAAGGTTGTGGAGCAGTTCTTC. As protein: CASSWESRDSKVVEQFF.

This clonotype has at least ten counts. CDR3: CSARDSAGVEDTQYF. DNA of the CDR3: TGCAGTGCTAGAGATTCGGCGGGAGTCGAGGATACGCAGTATTTT. The chain carries TRBV20-1 and TRBJ2-3; 7 positions agree with TRBD2. The CDR3 length is 15 residues. Germline V gene sequence: CDR1 DFQATT, CDR2 SNEGSKA (reference sequence). Trimming took 0 bases from V and 6 from J; bases not matched to a gene: 9.

This clonotype was counted many times. V gene TRBV29-1 combines with J gene TRBJ1-4, with D perhaps matching TRBD1 (5 bases). V was shortened by 2 bases and J by 4 bases, with 11 bases between the two germline ends. CDR1 SQVTM and CDR2 ANQGSEA come from the germline V gene. The CDR3 loop spans 14 amino acids. The CDR3 here is CSVETTEFNEKLFF. The DNA for the CDR3 is TGCAGCGTTGAAACGACAGAGTTTAATGAAAAACTGTTTTTT.

This clonotype appeared a few times. The genes are TRBV6-5 and TRBJ2-7, with TRBD1 matching 7 bases. Unmatched junction bases numbered 10, after V lost 5 bases and J lost 3 bases. Germline values: CDR1 MNHEY, CDR2 SVGAGI. The CDR3 contains 15 residues. CDR3 region: CASSPDRDVFYEQYF. In nucleotides, the CDR3 is TGTGCCAGCAGTCCAGACAGGGACGTCTTCTACGAGCAGTACTTC.

This clonotype was seen a handful of times. The chain uses TRBV12-3 or TRBV12-4 and TRBJ2-5; D may be TRBD1 (6 bases). This CDR3 has 14 residues. Trimming removed 1 base at V and 3 bases at J, with 9 bases between. CDR3 coding DNA: TGTGCCAGCAGTTTAGGGACAGTCAAAGAGACCCAGTACTTC. It translates to CASSLGTVKETQYF.

This clonotype was detected ten times or more. The genes are TRBV7-9 and TRBJ2-3; TRBD2 is a possible D gene (6 bases). CDR1 and CDR2 (germline): SEHNR, FQNEAQ (reference sequence). V was trimmed by 4 bases and J by 8 bases, leaving 25 bases between them. The CDR3 length is 17 residues. The CDR3 nucleotides are TGTGCCAGCAGCTCTACGCTGGACTACGCCGCCCTAGCTACGCAGTATTTT. Encoded protein: CASSSTLDYAALATQYF.

To note about this clonotype: A much larger clone sits a single nucleotide away, making a read error possible. The V and J genes are TRBV5-3 and TRBJ2-7; D is unclear. TRBV5-3 is noted as an ORF with a role that remains uncertain. The CDR3 totals 14 residues. The CDR3 region is CASSLYESPYEQYF. As DNA, the CDR3 is TGTGCCAGCAGCTTGTACGAGAGCCCCTACGAGCAGTACTTC.

This clonotype was observed at least ten times. The J gene is TRBJ1-5, the V gene TRBV12-3 or TRBV12-4; D is uncertain. This CDR3 spans 14 amino acids. V lost 2 bases and J 1 base, leaving 6 bases between the germline ends. The DNA of the CDR3 is TGTGCCAGCAGTTTAATGGGAAGCAATCAGCCCCAGCATTTT. Protein sequence: CASSLMGSNQPQHF.

The sample holds many counts of this clonotype. The V call is TRBV9, the J call TRBJ1-4; 7 bases match TRBD1. This CDR3 is built from 15 residues. Losses at the gene ends were 4 bases for V and 0 bases for J; bases not matched to a gene: 3. The germline V gene has CDR1 SGDLS and CDR2 YYNGEE. The CDR3 sequence: CASSPGGATNEKLFF. The DNA for the CDR3 is TGTGCCAGCAGCCCAGGGGGGGCAACTAATGAAAAACTGTTTTTT.

This clonotype was counted ten times or more. This chain joins TRBV21-1 and TRBJ2-7. TRBV21-1 is reported as a pseudogene. The CDR3 extends over 13 amino acids. CDR3: CASSKALSYEQYF. CDR3 nucleotide sequence: TGTGCCAGCAGCAAAGCGCTTTCTTACGAGCAGTACTTC.

The sample holds many counts of this clonotype. The rearrangement uses TRBV7-6 and TRBJ2-5; TRBD1 aligns across 8 bases. Germline values: CDR1 SGHVS, CDR2 FNYEAQ. This CDR3 is built from 14 residues. Trimming cost V 5 bases and J 12 bases; bases outside gene matches: 14. CDR3 nucleotides: TGTGCCAGCAGCCGTGCGGGACAGGACCTTCTGAAGTACTTC. Translation: CASSRAGQDLLKYF.

A remark on this clonotype: A much larger clone sits a single nucleotide away, making a read error possible. This chain connects TRBV7-9 to TRBJ2-1; no definite D call. Germline lookup yields CDR1 SEHNR and CDR2 FQNEAQ (reference sequence). Deletions cut 8 bases from V and 8 bases from J, with 10 bases between. This CDR3 contains 11 residues. As DNA, the CDR3 is TGTGCCAGCGGTCCACACGATGAGCAGTTCTTC. Encoded protein: CASGPHDEQFF.

A few counts support this clonotype. The chain joins TRBV27 to TRBJ2-7, with D perhaps TRBD1 (5 bases). Germline loops: CDR1 MNHEY, CDR2 SMNVEV (reference sequence). The V and J ends lost 6 bases and 3 bases respectively, with 12 bases between them. The CDR3 loop spans 13 amino acids. CDR3: CASSQGVVYEQYF. The DNA for the CDR3 is TGTGCCAGCAGCCAGGGTGTCGTCTACGAGCAGTACTTC.

This clonotype has at least ten counts. The rearrangement joins TRBV7-9 to TRBJ2-3; TRBD2 aligns across 9 bases. V lost 0 bases, J lost 7 bases, and 5 bases stayed unmatched. The CDR3 is 15 amino acids. Germline lookup yields CDR1 SEHNR and CDR2 FQNEAQ (reference sequence). The CDR3 spells CASSLASGGPNTQYF. In DNA, the CDR3 is TGTGCCAGCAGCTTAGCTAGCGGGGGCCCCAATACGCAGTATTTT.

Many counts were recorded for this clonotype. The chain has TRBV7-9 and TRBJ1-5; 8 bases map to TRBD1. Unmatched junction bases numbered 4, after V lost 4 bases and J lost 5 bases. Germline V gene sequence: CDR1 SEHNR, CDR2 FQNEAQ (reference sequence). This CDR3 has 14 amino acids. The CDR3 DNA reads as TGTGCCAGCAGCTCCGGACAGGGACATCAGCCCCAGCATTTT. Its protein product is CASSSGQGHQPQHF.

This clonotype was picked up many times. CDR3 nucleotide sequence: TGTGCCAGCAGCCCAGGGTACGCCTACGAGCAGTACTTC. As protein: CASSPGYAYEQYF. The rearrangement uses TRBV7-9 and TRBJ2-7; D might be TRBD1 (5 bases). The CDR3 has 13 residues. The germline V and J ends were trimmed by 5 bases and 2 bases, with 10 bases remaining between them. Germline loops: CDR1 SEHNR, CDR2 FQNEAQ (reference sequence).

This clonotype was recorded many times. V is TRBV29-1 and J is TRBJ2-2; D tentatively reads TRBD1 or TRBD2 (5 bases each). Between the trimmed V and J ends, which lost 5 bases and 5 bases, there was a span of 15 bases. CDR1 is SQVTM, CDR2 ANQGSEA, per germline. The CDR3 contains 14 residues. The CDR3 bases are TGCAGCGTTCTTGAACGGGACGGGACCGGGGAGCTGTTTTTT. Translating gives CSVLERDGTGELFF.

This chain links TRBV6-5 with TRBJ2-1; a weak D match, TRBD2 (6 bases). Trimming took off 8 bases at V and 6 bases at J, with 14 bases between the two ends. The CDR3 runs 13 residues. Per germline, CDR1 MNHEY and CDR2 SVGAGI. The CDR3 DNA reads as TGTGCCAGCGGTCCAGCGGGTGTCAATGAGCAGTTCTTC. This encodes CASGPAGVNEQFF.

This clonotype was seen repeatedly, ten times or more. The V call is TRBV19, the J call TRBJ1-1; D is perhaps TRBD1 (6 bases). The CDR3 has 13 residues. Trimming cost V 6 bases and J 1 base, with 9 bases left between them. In germline, CDR1 is LNHDA, CDR2 SQIVND (reference sequence). CDR3 loop: CASRTDRNTEAFF. DNA of the CDR3: TGTGCCAGTAGGACGGACAGGAACACTGAAGCTTTCTTT.

This clonotype was counted between two and nine times. The V call is TRBV7-9, the J call TRBJ1-1, with D perhaps TRBD1 (5 bases). The CDR3 length is 15 residues. The germline gives CDR1 SEHNR, CDR2 FQNEAQ (reference sequence). Trimming took 2 bases from V and 0 from J, leaving 10 bases between them. CDR3 nucleotide sequence: TGTGCCAGCAGCTTATTAGGGGTTTTGAACACTGAAGCTTTCTTT. This gives the protein CASSLLGVLNTEAFF.

Notes on this clonotype: With a much larger clone just one base away, this may be a read error. The rearrangement links TRBV7-6 to TRBJ2-1; 8 bases are shared with TRBD2. This CDR3 has 16 amino acids. V was clipped by 3 bases and J by 4 bases; unmatched bases: 8. Germline loops: CDR1 SGHVS, CDR2 FNYEAQ. The CDR3 spells CASSLGTSGGYNEQFF. The CDR3 bases are TGTGCCAGCAGCTTGGGTACTAGCGGAGGATACAATGAGCAGTTCTTC.

In its sample, this clonotype was seen many times. The V gene is TRBV28, the J gene TRBJ1-1; D remains ambiguous. V was pared by 6 bases and J by 3 bases, with 8 bases between. Germline loops: CDR1 MDHEN, CDR2 SYDVKM. This CDR3 is built from 12 residues. This CDR3 is CASSRRYTEAFF. As DNA, the CDR3 is TGTGCCAGCAGCCGGAGATACACTGAAGCTTTCTTT.

The chain recombines TRBV14 with TRBJ2-1; D might be TRBD1 (6 bases). The V end was cut by 4 bases, the J end by 7 bases, with 17 bases between. The germline V gene has CDR1 SGHDN and CDR2 FVKESK. The CDR3 runs to 15 residues. Here the CDR3 reads CASSLVTGIVNEQFF. The CDR3 region has the DNA TGTGCCAGCAGCCTAGTCACAGGGATAGTAAATGAGCAGTTCTTC. Filled out from reference TRBV14 and TRBJ2-1, the complete variable domain reads EAGVTQFPSHSVIEKGQTVTLRCDPISGHDNLYWYRRVMGKEIKFLLHFVKESKQDESGMPNNRFLAERTGGTYSTLKVQPAELEDSGVYFCASSLVTGIVNEQFFGPGTRLTVL.

Remarks on this clonotype: This may be a read error, as it is one base from a much larger clone. The genes are TRBV6-6 and TRBJ1-1, with D uncertain. The CDR3 contains 11 residues. Germline CDR1 reads MNHNY; CDR2 reads SVGAGI (reference sequence). The V and J ends lost 6 bases and 6 bases respectively, with 8 bases between them. CDR3 nucleotides: TGTGCCAGCAGCAATCACCCTGAAGCTTTCTTT. Amino acid sequence: CASSNHPEAFF.

This clonotype was seen ten or more times. The rearrangement links TRBV27 to TRBJ2-7, with D perhaps TRBD1 or TRBD2 (5 bases each). The CDR3 totals 11 residues. Germline CDR1 and CDR2: MNHEY and SMNVEV (reference sequence). Trimming left V 4 bases short and J 9 bases short, with 10 bases between. CDR3 amino acids: CASSSSGRQYF. As DNA, the CDR3 is TGTGCCAGCAGTTCATCAGGGAGGCAGTACTTC.

The V call is TRBV3-1, the J call TRBJ2-2; TRBD1 is a possible D gene (6 bases). Between the trimmed V and J ends, which lost 1 base and 4 bases, there was a span of 13 bases. Germline V lookup: CDR1 LGHDT, CDR2 YNNKEL (reference sequence). This CDR3 spans 16 amino acids. DNA of the CDR3: TGTGCCAGCAGCCAAGTCCCGGACAGTCCCACCGGGGAGCTGTTTTTT. It is translated as CASSQVPDSPTGELFF.

This clonotype was recorded many times. The junction departs from germline at one end; a sequencing error may be responsible. This chain uses TRBV6-5 with TRBJ1-3; D remains unclear. The germline V gene has CDR1 MNHEY and CDR2 SVGAGI. The CDR3 length is 15 residues. CDR3 loop: CASSYFAGSGNTIYF. CDR3 DNA sequence: TGTGCCAGCAGCTACTTTGCTGGCTCTGGAAACACCATATATTTT.